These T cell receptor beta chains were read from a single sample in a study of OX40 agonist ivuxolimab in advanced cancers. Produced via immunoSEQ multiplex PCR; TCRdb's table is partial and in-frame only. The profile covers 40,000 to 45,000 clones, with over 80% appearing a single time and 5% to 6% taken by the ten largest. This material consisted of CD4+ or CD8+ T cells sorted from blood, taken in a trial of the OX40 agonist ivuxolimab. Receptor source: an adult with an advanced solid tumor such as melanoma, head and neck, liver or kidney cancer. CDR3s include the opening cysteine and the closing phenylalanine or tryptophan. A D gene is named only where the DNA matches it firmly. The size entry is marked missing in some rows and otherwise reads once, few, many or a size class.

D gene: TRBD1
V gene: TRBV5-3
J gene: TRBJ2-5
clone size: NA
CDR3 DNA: TGTGCCAGAAGCTTGGACACGACAGGGGTTATTAGGGAGACCCAGTACTTC
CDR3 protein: CARSLDTTGVIRETQYF

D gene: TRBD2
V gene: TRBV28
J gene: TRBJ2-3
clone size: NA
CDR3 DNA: TGTGCCAGCAGTTTATCGGGCGGGAGGGCCGGAGATACGCAGTATTTT
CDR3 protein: CASSLSGGRAGDTQYF

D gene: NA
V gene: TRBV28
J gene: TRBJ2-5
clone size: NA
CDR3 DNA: TGTGCCAGCAGCCTGCTGGGGGAAGAGACCCAGTACTTC
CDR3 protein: CASSLLGEETQYF

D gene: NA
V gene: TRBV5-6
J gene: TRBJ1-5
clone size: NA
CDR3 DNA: TGTGCCAGCAACAAACAGGGCCTCGGCAATCAGCCCCAGCATTTT
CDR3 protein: CASNKQGLGNQPQHF

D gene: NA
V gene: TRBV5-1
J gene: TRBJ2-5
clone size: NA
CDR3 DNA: TGCGCCAGCAGCTTGACCCAAGAGACCCAGTACTTC
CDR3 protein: CASSLTQETQYF

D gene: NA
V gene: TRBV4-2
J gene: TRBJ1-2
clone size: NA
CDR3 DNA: TGTGCCAGCAGCCATACAGGGAACTATGGCTACACCTTC
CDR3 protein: CASSHTGNYGYTF

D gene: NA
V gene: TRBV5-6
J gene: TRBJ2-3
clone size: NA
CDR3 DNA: TGTGCCAGCAGCTCGGTCAAGGGGTGGTCGGGCACAGATACGCAGTATTTT
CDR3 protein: CASSSVKGWSGTDTQYF

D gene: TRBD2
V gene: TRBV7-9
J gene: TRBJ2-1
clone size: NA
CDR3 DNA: TGTGCCAGCAGCTTAACCGGGACTAGAGTCAATGAGCAGTTCTTC
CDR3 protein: CASSLTGTRVNEQFF

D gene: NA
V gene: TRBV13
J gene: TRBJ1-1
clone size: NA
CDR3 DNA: TGTGCCAGCAGTGAAACCGAGGGGACAGAAGCTTTCTTT
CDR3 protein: CASSETEGTEAFF

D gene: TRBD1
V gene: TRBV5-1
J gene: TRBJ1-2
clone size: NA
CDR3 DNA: TGCGCCAGCAGCTTTACAGGGGTCAACTATGGCTACACCTTC
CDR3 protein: CASSFTGVNYGYTF

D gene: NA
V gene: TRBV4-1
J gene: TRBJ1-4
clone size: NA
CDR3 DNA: TGCGCCAGCAGCCCCATGAGTGCTTTAGATGAAAAACTGTTTTTT
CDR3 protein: CASSPMSALDEKLFF

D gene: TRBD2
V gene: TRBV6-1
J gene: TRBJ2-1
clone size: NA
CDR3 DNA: TGTGCCAGCAGGGTAAGGACTAGCTCCTACAATGAGCAGTTCTTC
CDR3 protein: CASRVRTSSYNEQFF

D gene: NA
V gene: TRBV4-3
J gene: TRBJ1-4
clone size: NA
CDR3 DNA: TGCGCCAGCAGCCTATTACTCGGACATTCGAATGAAAAACTGTTTTTT
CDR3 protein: CASSLLLGHSNEKLFF

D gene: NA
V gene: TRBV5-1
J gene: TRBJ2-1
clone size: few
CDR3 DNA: TGCGCCAGCAGCTCCGATTTCCCTAGGAATGAGCAGTTCTTC
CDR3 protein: CASSSDFPRNEQFF

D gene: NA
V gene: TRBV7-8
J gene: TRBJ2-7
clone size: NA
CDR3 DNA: TGTGCCACGGGGAACGAGCAGTACTTC
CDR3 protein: CATGNEQYF

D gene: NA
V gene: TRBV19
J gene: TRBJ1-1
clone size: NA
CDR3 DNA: TGTGCCAGTACCCAAGACAGCCGGGGCACTGAAGCTTTCTTT
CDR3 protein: CASTQDSRGTEAFF

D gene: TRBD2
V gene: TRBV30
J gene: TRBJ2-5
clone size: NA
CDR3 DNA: TGTGCCTGGGCGGGAGGGGGAGTAGAGACCCAGTACTTC
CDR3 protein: CAWAGGGVETQYF

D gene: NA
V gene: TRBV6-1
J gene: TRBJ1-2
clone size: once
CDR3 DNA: TGTGCCAGCAGTGAAGTCGGACAGTATGGCTACACCTTC
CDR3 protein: CASSEVGQYGYTF

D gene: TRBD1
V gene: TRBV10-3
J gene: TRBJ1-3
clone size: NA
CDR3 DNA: TGTGCCATCAGTGCTTGGACAGGTCTCTCTGGAAACACCATATATTTT
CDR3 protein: CAISAWTGLSGNTIYF

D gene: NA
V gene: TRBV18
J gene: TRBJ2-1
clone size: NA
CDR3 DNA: TGTGCCAGCTCACCCCTTCCGGACCCCTACAATGAGCAGTTCTTC
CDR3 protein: CASSPLPDPYNEQFF

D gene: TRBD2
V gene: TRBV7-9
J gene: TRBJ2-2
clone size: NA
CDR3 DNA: TGTGCCAGCAGCCAACTAGCGGGAGGCCCCGGGGAGCTGTTTTTT
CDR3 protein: CASSQLAGGPGELFF

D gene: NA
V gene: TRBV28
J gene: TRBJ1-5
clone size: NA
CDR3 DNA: TGTGCCAGCAGTTTACTAGGGGAGGGCAATCAGCCCCAGCATTTT
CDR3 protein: CASSLLGEGNQPQHF

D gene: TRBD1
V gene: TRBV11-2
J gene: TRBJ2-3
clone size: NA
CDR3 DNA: TGTGCCAGCAGCTTAAGGGACAGGAGCACAGATACGCAGTATTTT
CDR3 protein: CASSLRDRSTDTQYF

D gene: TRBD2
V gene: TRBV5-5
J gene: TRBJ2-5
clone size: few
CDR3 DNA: TGTGCCAGCAGCTTGGTCCTAGCGGGACAAGAGACCCAGTACTTC
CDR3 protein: CASSLVLAGQETQYF

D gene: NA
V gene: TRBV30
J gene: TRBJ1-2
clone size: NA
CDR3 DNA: TGTGCCTGGAGTTCTAACTATGGCTACACCTTC
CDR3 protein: CAWSSNYGYTF

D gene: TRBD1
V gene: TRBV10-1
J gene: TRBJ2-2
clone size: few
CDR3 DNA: TGCGCCAGCAGTGATAGGACAGGGGGCCACGGGGAGCTGTTTTTT
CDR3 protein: CASSDRTGGHGELFF

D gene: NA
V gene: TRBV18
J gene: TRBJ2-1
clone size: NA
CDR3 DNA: TGTGCCAGCTCACCAGAATCCTTTTACAATGAGCAGTTCTTC
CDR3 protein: CASSPESFYNEQFF

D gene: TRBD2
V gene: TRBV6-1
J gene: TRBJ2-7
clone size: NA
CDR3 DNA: TGTGCCAGCAGTACCCAAGCGGGAGCGACCTACGAGCAGTACTTC
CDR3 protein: CASSTQAGATYEQYF

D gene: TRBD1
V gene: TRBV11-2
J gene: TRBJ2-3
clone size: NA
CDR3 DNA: TGTGCCAGCAGCCCCAGGACAGGGAGCACAGATACGCAGTATTTT
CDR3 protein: CASSPRTGSTDTQYF